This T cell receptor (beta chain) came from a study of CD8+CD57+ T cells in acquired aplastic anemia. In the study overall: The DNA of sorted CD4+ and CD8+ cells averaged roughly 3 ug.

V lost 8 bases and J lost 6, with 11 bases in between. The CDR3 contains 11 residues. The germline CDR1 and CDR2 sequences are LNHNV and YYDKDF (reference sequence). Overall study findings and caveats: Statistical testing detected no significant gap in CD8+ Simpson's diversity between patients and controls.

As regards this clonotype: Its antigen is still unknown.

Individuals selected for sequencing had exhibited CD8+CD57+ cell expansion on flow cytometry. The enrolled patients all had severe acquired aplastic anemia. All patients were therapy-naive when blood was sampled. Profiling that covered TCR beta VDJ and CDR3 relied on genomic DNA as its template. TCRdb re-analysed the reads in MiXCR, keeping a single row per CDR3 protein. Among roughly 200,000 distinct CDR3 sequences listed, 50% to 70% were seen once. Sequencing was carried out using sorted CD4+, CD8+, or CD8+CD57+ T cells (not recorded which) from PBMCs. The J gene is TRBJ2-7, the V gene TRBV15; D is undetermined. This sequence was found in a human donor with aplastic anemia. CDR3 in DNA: TGTGCCACCGACACCTTACGCGAGCAGTACTTC. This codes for CATDTLREQYF. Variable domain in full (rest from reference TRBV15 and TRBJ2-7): DAMVIQNPRYQVTQFGKPVTLSCSQTLNHNVMYWYQQKSSQAPKLLFHYYDKDFNNEADTPDNFQSRRPNTSFCFLDIRSPGLGDTAMYLCATDTLREQYFGPGTRLTVT.